The 26 T cell receptor beta chains reported below all come from one sample, sequenced in a study of T cells after yellow fever vaccination. MiXCR was run by TCRdb on the 5' RACE reads, yielding one entry per CDR3 protein. The sample lists 400,000 or so distinct CDR3 sequences, approximately 10% seen once, with more than 15% in the top ten. The sequences come from PBMCs, collected on the day of the first yellow fever vaccination. These receptors originate from a man between 18 and 35 years old who received the YFV17D yellow fever vaccine.

This clonotype was detected ten times or more. This sequence joins TRBV2 and TRBJ2-7; no firm D call. V lost 7 bases and J 3 bases, leaving 13 bases between the germline ends. CDR1 and CDR2 (germline): SNHLY, FYNNEI. There are 13 residues in the CDR3. The CDR3 sequence: CASTRSDGYEQYF. CDR3 DNA: TGTGCCAGCACCAGATCGGACGGCTACGAGCAGTACTTC.

The chain couples TRBV20-1 to TRBJ2-1; D is undetermined. V was cut by 0 bases and J by 8 bases, with 8 bases left in between. Germline V CDR1 and CDR2: DFQATT, SNEGSKA (reference sequence). CDR3 length: 12 amino acids. The CDR3 nucleotides read TGCAGTGCTAGAGATCGCTGGGATGAGCAGTTCTTC. Its translation: CSARDRWDEQFF.

This clonotype was seen a few times. The chain employs TRBV6-5 and TRBJ2-7; the match to TRBD1 covers 12 bases. The CDR3 covers 14 residues. CDR1 is MNHEY and CDR2 is SVGAGI in the germline V gene. V gave up 3 bases and J gave up 7 bases; unmatched junction bases: 4. The CDR3 loop is CASSYGTGGAEQYF. The CDR3 bases are TGTGCCAGCAGTTATGGGACAGGGGGCGCAGAGCAGTACTTC.

The rearrangement links TRBV5-1 to TRBJ2-5; the D gene is possibly TRBD2 (5 bases). Trimming shortened V by 4 bases and J by 3 bases, and 19 bases separated the two germline ends. This CDR3 comprises 16 residues. Germline loops: CDR1 SGHRS, CDR2 YFSETQ. CDR3 loop: CASSLNQLVPKETQYF. The CDR3 nucleotides are TGCGCCAGCAGCCTGAACCAACTAGTGCCGAAAGAGACCCAGTACTTC.

V and J are TRBV2 and TRBJ2-1; 10 nucleotides match TRBD2. The CDR3 length is 14 residues. Losses at the gene ends were 6 bases for V and 8 bases for J; bases not matched to a gene: 7. CDR1 is SNHLY and CDR2 is FYNNEI in the germline V gene. The CDR3 loop reads CASRERGGFDEQFF. The CDR3 nucleotides read TGTGCCAGCAGAGAGCGGGGGGGCTTTGATGAGCAGTTCTTC.

This clonotype was seen only a few times. This rearrangement joins TRBV20-1 to TRBJ2-5, with D possibly matching TRBD2 (5 bases). The CDR3 length is 16 residues. Germline values: CDR1 DFQATT, CDR2 SNEGSKA (reference sequence). V lost 0 bases and J 7 bases, leaving 21 bases between the germline ends. CDR3 amino acids: CSARDQKDDYLGTQYF. As DNA, the CDR3 is TGCAGTGCTAGAGATCAGAAGGACGACTACCTAGGGACCCAGTACTTC.

In its sample, this clonotype was seen many times. The chain combines TRBV4-3 with TRBJ2-3; D not certain. Trimming removed 4 bases at V and 6 bases at J, with 20 bases between. Germline V gene lookup returns CDR1 LGHNA and CDR2 YSLEER. This CDR3 contains 16 residues. For the CDR3, the DNA is TGCGCCAGCAGCCCCCAGAGCGTTCTCTCCTTCGATACGCAGTATTTT. Translation gives CASSPQSVLSFDTQYF.

Many counts were recorded for this clonotype. The genes are TRBV5-5 and TRBJ2-1; weak D call: TRBD2 (5 bases). Germline V CDR1 and CDR2: SGHKS, YYEKEE (reference sequence). Trimming stripped 0 bases from V and 0 bases from J, with 7 bases between. The length of the CDR3 is 15 residues. The CDR3: CASSLARGSYNEQFF. CDR3 nucleotide sequence: TGTGCCAGCAGCTTGGCCCGGGGCTCCTACAATGAGCAGTTCTTC. Full variable domain (outside the CDR3, taken from reference TRBV5-5 and TRBJ2-1): DAGVTQSPTHLIKTRGQQVTLRCSPISGHKSVSWYQQVLGQGPQFIFQYYEKEERGRGNFPDRFSARQFPNYSSELNVNALLLGDSALYLCASSLARGSYNEQFFGPGTRLTVL.

The chain employs TRBV20-1 and TRBJ1-5, with no clear D. Germline V gene sequence: CDR1 DFQATT, CDR2 SNEGSKA (reference sequence). The CDR3 contains 16 residues. V was clipped by 0 bases and J by 5 bases, with 17 bases between them. CDR3 DNA: TGCAGTGCTAGAGATCGGGGTAGGGCAGGACATCAGCCCCAGCATTTT. Translation gives CSARDRGRAGHQPQHF.

The rearrangement joins TRBV7-6 to TRBJ2-3; TRBD2 matches at 7 bases. Trimming at V came to 1 base and at J to 5 bases, leaving 3 bases not matched to a gene. Germline V gene lookup returns CDR1 SGHVS and CDR2 FNYEAQ. The CDR3 covers 14 residues. In nucleotides, the CDR3 is TGTGCCAGCAGCTTAGACCCGGGGGGAGATACGCAGTATTTT. Protein product: CASSLDPGGDTQYF.

The chain recombines TRBV9 with TRBJ2-1, with D possibly being TRBD1 (6 bases). The CDR3 consists of 14 residues. The V end lost 4 bases, the J end lost 3 bases, and 11 bases lay between the germline ends. CDR1 is SGDLS, CDR2 YYNGEE, per germline. The CDR3 is CASSTDSYYNEQFF. The CDR3 nucleotides read TGTGCCAGCAGCACGGACAGTTACTACAATGAGCAGTTCTTC.

This clonotype has only a few counts. The gene calls are TRBV10-2 and TRBJ2-3; 8 positions match TRBD1. From germline, CDR1 is WSHSY and CDR2 SAAADI. V lost 3 bases and J lost 1; bases outside the gene matches: 6. This CDR3 is 16 amino acids long. CDR3: CASSEPPRGRTDTQYF. DNA for the CDR3: TGCGCCAGCAGTGAACCCCCCAGGGGGCGCACAGATACGCAGTATTTT.

As DNA, the CDR3 is TGCAGCGCCCCGGGACAGCCCTCCTACAATGAGCAGTTCTTC. It is translated as CSAPGQPSYNEQFF. The J gene is TRBJ2-1, the V gene TRBV29-1; 7 bases fit TRBD1. V lost 7 bases, J lost 0 bases, and 6 bases stayed unmatched. There are 14 residues in the CDR3. Per the germline V gene, CDR1 is SQVTM and CDR2 is ANQGSEA.

The V call is TRBV27, the J call TRBJ1-2; 7 bases match TRBD1. V gave up 4 bases and J gave up 4 bases; unmatched junction bases: 3. There are 13 residues in the CDR3. Germline V gene lookup returns CDR1 MNHEY and CDR2 SMNVEV (reference sequence). Here the CDR3 DNA reads TGTGCCAGCAGTTCCCCAGGGGGCTATGGCTACACCTTC. Translated: CASSSPGGYGYTF.

The chain combines TRBV7-9 with TRBJ1-1; TRBD1 agrees at 9 bases. The CDR3 contains 14 residues. Germline CDR1 and CDR2: SEHNR and FQNEAQ (reference sequence). Trimming took 6 bases from V and 6 from J; bases not matched to a gene: 8. The CDR3 nucleotides are TGTGCCAGCAGTTCCGGGACAGGGAGGTCTGAAGCTTTCTTT. This codes for CASSSGTGRSEAFF.

The genes are TRBV20-1 and TRBJ1-1, with TRBD1 matching 9 bases. Germline V lookup: CDR1 DFQATT, CDR2 SNEGSKA (reference sequence). J lost 3 bases, V lost 5 bases, and 7 bases had no gene match. This CDR3 is built from 14 residues. The CDR3 sequence: CSAHRGPGDTEAFF. The CDR3 DNA reads as TGCAGTGCTCACAGGGGGCCAGGGGACACTGAAGCTTTCTTT.

The chain has TRBV20-1 and TRBJ1-2, with D unresolved. V was pared by 3 bases and J by 1 base, with 12 bases between. CDR1 is DFQATT, CDR2 SNEGSKA, per germline (reference sequence). CDR3 size: 14 residues. The CDR3 sequence: CSASPDARNYGYTF. CDR3 nucleotide sequence: TGCAGTGCTAGTCCCGACGCCCGTAACTATGGCTACACCTTC.

The chain is built from TRBV3-1 and TRBJ2-1; the match to TRBD2 covers 7 bases. From germline, CDR1 is LGHDT and CDR2 YNNKEL (reference sequence). V shed 8 bases, J shed 5 bases, and the junction held 12 bases outside the gene matches. The CDR3 totals 15 residues. The CDR3 sequence is CASGRGGLRDNEQFF. The CDR3 DNA follows: TGTGCCAGCGGACGCGGGGGACTTCGAGACAATGAGCAGTTCTTC.

The chain has TRBV7-8 and TRBJ2-3; D possibly corresponds to TRBD2 (6 bases). V lost 7 bases and J lost 3, with 17 bases in between. Germline V gives CDR1 SGHVS, CDR2 FQNEAQ. This CDR3 comprises 15 residues. The CDR3 sequence: CASTPHWGETDTQYF. In DNA form, the CDR3 reads TGTGCCAGCACCCCGCACTGGGGGGAGACAGATACGCAGTATTTT.

Written as DNA, the CDR3 is TGTGCCAGTGGCCGGGGCTCCGGGACAGGGAATTCACCCCTCCACTTT. It translates to CASGRGSGTGNSPLHF. The chain employs TRBV19 and TRBJ1-6, with 9 nucleotides matching TRBD1. Germline V gives CDR1 LNHDA, CDR2 SQIVND (reference sequence). CDR3 length: 16 amino acids. V was pared by 8 bases and J by 7 bases, with 12 bases of the junction left unmatched.

The chain recombines TRBV20-1 with TRBJ1-5; weak D call: TRBD1 (5 bases). Trimming took off 5 bases at V and 4 bases at J, with 21 bases between the two ends. This CDR3 is 16 amino acids long. Germline V gene data show CDR1 as DFQATT and CDR2 as SNEGSKA (reference sequence). CDR3 residues: CSARRQGVWGNQPQHF. CDR3 coding DNA: TGCAGTGCTCGCCGCCAGGGTGTCTGGGGTAATCAGCCCCAGCATTTT.

This chain connects TRBV19 to TRBJ2-5; D call uncertain. This CDR3 has 12 amino acids. Trimming removed 3 bases from V and 5 bases from J, with 7 bases in between. The germline CDR1 and CDR2 sequences are LNHDA and SQIVND (reference sequence). CDR3 loop: CASSIRVETQYF. CDR3 bases: TGTGCCAGTAGTATTAGGGTGGAGACCCAGTACTTC.

The CDR3 loop reads CASSIGAMNTGELFF. The CDR3 DNA is TGTGCCAGTAGTATAGGGGCCATGAACACCGGGGAGCTGTTTTTT. The gene calls are TRBV19 and TRBJ2-2; D remains unclear. The germline CDR1 and CDR2 sequences are LNHDA and SQIVND (reference sequence). V lost 1 base to trimming and J lost 1 base, with 7 bases between them. This CDR3 is 15 amino acids long.

This clonotype turned up a few times. The V gene is TRBV20-1, the J gene TRBJ2-2; perhaps TRBD2 as D (5 bases). V lost 4 bases to trimming and J lost 0 bases, with 6 bases between them. Germline CDR1 is DFQATT and CDR2 is SNEGSKA (reference sequence). The CDR3 sequence is 13 residues long. The CDR3 sequence is CSATGANTGELFF. The CDR3 DNA reads as TGCAGTGCTACCGGGGCGAACACCGGGGAGCTGTTTTTT.

V usage is TRBV7-9 and J usage is TRBJ1-5; tentatively, D is TRBD1 (5 bases). Trimming took 4 bases from V and 5 from J, leaving 9 bases between them. The CDR3 has 13 amino acids. Germline V CDR1 and CDR2: SEHNR, FQNEAQ (reference sequence). The CDR3 coding sequence is TGTGCCAGCAGCTATCAGGGAGATCAGCCCCAGCATTTT. Translated, it gives CASSYQGDQPQHF.

This clonotype was picked up a small number of times. The V gene is TRBV5-1, the J gene TRBJ2-1; 9 nucleotides agree with TRBD1. From germline, CDR1 is SGHRS and CDR2 YFSETQ. This CDR3 contains 15 residues. Losses at the gene ends were 3 bases for V and 4 bases for J; bases not matched to a gene: 5. The CDR3: CASSWGDRDYNEQFF. The CDR3 DNA reads as TGCGCCAGCAGCTGGGGGGACAGGGATTACAATGAGCAGTTCTTC.